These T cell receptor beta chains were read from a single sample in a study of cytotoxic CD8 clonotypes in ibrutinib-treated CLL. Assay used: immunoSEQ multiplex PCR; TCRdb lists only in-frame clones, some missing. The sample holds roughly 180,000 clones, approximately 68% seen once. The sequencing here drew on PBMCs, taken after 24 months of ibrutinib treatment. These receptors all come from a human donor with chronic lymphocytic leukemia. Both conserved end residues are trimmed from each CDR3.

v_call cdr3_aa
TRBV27 ASSFLSGVGEKLF
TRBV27 ASSLRSGRAVDTQY
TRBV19 ASSPSVSTDTQY
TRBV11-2 ASSLSGTAFYGYT
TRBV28 ASSLGVYSNQPQH
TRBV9 ASSGGRVTGGVEKLF
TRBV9 ASSVAAVGTAGNTIY
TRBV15 ATSRDWNRQETQY
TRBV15 ATSSYTTSYEQY
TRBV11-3 ASSPGGGTEGNEQF
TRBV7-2 ASSYGGNTEAF
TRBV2 ASSTIGEVAGVKTGELF
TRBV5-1 ASSGSDRGEQY
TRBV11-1 ASSYAGLAGVSEQF
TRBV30 AWSVADRDSQPQH
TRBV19 ASSILSSAGANVLT
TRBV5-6 ASSQGRAIYGYT